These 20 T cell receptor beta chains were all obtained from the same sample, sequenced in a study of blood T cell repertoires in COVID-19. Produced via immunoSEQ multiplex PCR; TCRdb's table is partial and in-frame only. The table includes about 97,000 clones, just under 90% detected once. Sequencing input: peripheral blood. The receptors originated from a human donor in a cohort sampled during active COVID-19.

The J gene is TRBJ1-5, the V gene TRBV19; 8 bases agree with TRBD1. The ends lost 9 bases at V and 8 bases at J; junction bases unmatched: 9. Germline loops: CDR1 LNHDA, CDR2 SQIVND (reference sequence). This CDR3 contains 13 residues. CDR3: CASRTGPHEPQHF. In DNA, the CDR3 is TGTGCCAGCCGGACAGGGCCCCACGAGCCCCAGCATTTT.

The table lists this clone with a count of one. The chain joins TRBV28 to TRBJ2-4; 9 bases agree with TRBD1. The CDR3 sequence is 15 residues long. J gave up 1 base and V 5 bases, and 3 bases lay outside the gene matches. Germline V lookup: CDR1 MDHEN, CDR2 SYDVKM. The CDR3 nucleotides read TGTGCCAGCAGTACGACAGGGGGGGCCAAAAACATTCAGTACTTC. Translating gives CASSTTGGAKNIQYF. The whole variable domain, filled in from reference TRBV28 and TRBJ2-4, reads DVKVTQSSRYLVKRTGEKVFLECVQDMDHENMFWYRQDPGLGLRLIYFSYDVKMKEKGDIPEGYSVSREKKERFSLILESASTNQTSMYLCASSTTGGAKNIQYFGAGTRLSVL.

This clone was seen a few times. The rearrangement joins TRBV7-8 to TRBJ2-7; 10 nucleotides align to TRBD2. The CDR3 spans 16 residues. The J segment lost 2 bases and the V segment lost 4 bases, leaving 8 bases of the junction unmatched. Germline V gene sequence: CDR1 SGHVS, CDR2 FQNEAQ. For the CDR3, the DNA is TGTGCCAGCAGCTCCCAGACTAGCGGGTACACCTACGAGCAGTACTTC. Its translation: CASSSQTSGYTYEQYF.

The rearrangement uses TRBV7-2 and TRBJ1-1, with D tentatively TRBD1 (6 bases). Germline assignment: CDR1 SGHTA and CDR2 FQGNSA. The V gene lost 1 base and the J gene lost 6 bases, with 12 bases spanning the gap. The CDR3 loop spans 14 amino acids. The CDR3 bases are TGTGCCAGCAGCTTAGACAGGGTGGGGGCTGAAGCTTTCTTT. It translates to CASSLDRVGAEAFF.

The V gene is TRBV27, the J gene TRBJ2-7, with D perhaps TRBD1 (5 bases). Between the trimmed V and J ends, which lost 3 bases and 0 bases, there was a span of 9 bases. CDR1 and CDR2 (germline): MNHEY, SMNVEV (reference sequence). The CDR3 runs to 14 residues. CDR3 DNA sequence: TGTGCCAGCAGTTTTACAGGAGCCTCCTACGAGCAGTACTTC. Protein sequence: CASSFTGASYEQYF.

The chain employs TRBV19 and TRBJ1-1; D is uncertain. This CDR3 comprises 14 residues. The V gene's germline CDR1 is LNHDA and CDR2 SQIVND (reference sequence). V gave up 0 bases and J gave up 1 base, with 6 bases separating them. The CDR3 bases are TGTGCCAGTAGTATAGATCGAGGGAACACTGAAGCTTTCTTT. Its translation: CASSIDRGNTEAFF.

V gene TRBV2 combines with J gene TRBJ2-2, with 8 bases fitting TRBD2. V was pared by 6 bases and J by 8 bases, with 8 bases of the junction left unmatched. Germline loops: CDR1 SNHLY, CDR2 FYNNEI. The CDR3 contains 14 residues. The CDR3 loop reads CASSVSGNGGELFF. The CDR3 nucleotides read TGTGCCAGCAGCGTTAGCGGGAATGGAGGGGAGCTGTTTTTT.

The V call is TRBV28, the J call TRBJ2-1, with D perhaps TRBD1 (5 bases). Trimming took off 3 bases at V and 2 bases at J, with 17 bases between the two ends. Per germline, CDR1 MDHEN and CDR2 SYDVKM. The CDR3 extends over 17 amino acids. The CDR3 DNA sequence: TGTGCCAGCAGTTTCCCGAAGGGGCGGCCCACCTACAATGAGCAGTTCTTC. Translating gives CASSFPKGRPTYNEQFF.

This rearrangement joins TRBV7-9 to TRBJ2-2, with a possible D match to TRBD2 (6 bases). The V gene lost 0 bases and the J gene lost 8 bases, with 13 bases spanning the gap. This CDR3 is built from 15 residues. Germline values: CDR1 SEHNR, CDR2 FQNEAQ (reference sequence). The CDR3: CASSLARGNLGELFF. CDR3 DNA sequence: TGTGCCAGCAGCTTAGCCCGGGGGAACCTTGGGGAGCTGTTTTTT.

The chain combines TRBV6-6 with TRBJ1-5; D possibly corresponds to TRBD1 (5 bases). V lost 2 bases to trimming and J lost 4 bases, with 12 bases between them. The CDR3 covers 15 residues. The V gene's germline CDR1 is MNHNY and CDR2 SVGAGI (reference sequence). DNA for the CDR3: TGTGCCAGCAGTTACCTAGGGGAAGTAAATCAGCCCCAGCATTTT. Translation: CASSYLGEVNQPQHF.

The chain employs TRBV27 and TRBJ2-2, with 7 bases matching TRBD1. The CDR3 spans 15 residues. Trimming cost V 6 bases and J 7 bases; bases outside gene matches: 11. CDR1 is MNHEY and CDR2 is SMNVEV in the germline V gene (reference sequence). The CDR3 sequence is CASSVRTGDGGELFF. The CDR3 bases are TGTGCCAGCAGCGTCCGAACAGGGGACGGCGGGGAGCTGTTTTTT.

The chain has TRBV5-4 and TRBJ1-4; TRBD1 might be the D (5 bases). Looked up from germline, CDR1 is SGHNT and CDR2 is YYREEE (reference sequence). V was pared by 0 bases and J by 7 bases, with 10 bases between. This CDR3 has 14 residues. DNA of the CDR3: TGTGCCAGCAGCTTGGCCGGGGGACGTGAAAAACTGTTTTTT. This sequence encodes CASSLAGGREKLFF.

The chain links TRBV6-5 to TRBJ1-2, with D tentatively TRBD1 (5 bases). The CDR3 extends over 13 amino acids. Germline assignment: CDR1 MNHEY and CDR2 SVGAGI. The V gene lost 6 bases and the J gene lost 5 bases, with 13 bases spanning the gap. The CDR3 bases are TGTGCCAGCAGCGACGGGAGGGGTTATGGCTACACCTTC. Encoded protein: CASSDGRGYGYTF.

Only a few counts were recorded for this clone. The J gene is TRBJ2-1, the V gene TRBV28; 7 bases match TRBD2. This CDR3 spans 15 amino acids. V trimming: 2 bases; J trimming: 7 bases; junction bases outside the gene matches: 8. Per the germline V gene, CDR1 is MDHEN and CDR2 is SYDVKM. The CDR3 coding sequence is TGTGCCAGCAGTTTAATGGTGTCTAGCGGAAATGAGCAGTTCTTC. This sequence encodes CASSLMVSSGNEQFF.

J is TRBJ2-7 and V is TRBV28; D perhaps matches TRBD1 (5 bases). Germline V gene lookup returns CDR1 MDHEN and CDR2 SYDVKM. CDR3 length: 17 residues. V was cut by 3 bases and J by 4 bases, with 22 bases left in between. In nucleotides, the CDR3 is TGTGCCAGCAGTTTTTCCGAGTCAAAGGGGCCCATTTACGAGCAGTACTTC. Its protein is CASSFSESKGPIYEQYF.

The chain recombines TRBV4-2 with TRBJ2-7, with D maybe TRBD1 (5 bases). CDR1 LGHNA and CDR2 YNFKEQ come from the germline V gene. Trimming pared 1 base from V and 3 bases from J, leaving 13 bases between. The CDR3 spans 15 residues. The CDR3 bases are TGTGCCAGCAGCCAAGGGGGCCAGGAAGTCTACGAGCAGTACTTC. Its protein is CASSQGGQEVYEQYF.

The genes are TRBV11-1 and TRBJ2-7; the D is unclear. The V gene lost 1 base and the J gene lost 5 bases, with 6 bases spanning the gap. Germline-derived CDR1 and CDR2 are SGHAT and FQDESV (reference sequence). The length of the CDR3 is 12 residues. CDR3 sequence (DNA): TGTGCCAGCAGCTTAGGCCGGGACGAGCAGTACTTC. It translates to CASSLGRDEQYF.

The CDR3 DNA sequence: TGTGCCATCAGTGAAGCGGCGGCCCCGCTCGAGCAGTACTTC. Protein product: CAISEAAAPLEQYF. The rearrangement links TRBV10-3 to TRBJ2-7; tentative D call: TRBD2 (5 bases). V lost 3 bases and J lost 6, with 15 bases in between. Germline V gene lookup returns CDR1 ENHRY and CDR2 SYGVKD. CDR3 length: 14 residues.

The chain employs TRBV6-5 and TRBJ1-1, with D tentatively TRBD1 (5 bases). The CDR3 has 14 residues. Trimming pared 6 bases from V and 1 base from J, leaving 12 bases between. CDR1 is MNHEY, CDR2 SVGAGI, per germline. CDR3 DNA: TGTGCCAGCAGCGGTCGGACACCGAACACTGAAGCTTTCTTT. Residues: CASSGRTPNTEAFF.

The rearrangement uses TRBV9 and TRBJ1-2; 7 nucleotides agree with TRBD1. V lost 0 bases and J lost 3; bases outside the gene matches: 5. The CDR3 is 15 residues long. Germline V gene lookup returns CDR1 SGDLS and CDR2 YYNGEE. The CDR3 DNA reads TGTGCCAGCAGCGTAGACGGCAGGGGGGACTATGGCTACACCTTC. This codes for CASSVDGRGDYGYTF.